This TCR beta chain was captured by sequencing in a study of blood T cell repertoires in COVID-19. The method was immunoSEQ multiplex PCR; TCRdb's version includes in-frame clones alone and lacks a portion of them. The sample shows roughly 140,000 clones, approximately 80% of them seen only once. The table lists this clone with a count of one. This CDR3 region has 17 residues. The germline V and J ends were trimmed by 2 bases and 3 bases, with 19 bases remaining between them. Germline CDR1 is LNHDA and CDR2 is SQIVND (reference sequence). The sequence came from a woman between 50 and 59 years old in a cohort sampled during active or convalescent COVID-19. This chain uses TRBV19 with TRBJ1-1, with D possibly being TRBD1 (6 bases). The source material was peripheral blood. CDR3 DNA sequence: TGTGCCAGTAGTATAAGTGCGGGGGCGTCATCTGACACTGAAGCTTTCTTT. Its translation: CASSISAGASSDTEAFF.